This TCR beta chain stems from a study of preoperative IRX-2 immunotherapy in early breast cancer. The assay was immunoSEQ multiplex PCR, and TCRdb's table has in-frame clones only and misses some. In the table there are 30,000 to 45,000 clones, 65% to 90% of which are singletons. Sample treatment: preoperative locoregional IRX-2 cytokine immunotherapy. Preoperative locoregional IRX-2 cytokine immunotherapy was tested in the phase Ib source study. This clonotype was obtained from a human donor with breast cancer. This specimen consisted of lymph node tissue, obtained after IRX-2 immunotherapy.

The CDR3 here is CASSLLPGFSYNEQFF. The CDR3 DNA is TGTGCCAGCAGCTTACTACCAGGGTTCAGCTACAATGAGCAGTTCTTC. V and J are TRBV7-1 and TRBJ2-1; perhaps TRBD1 as D (5 bases). TRBV7-1 belongs to the ORF category, with a function that is uncertain. The CDR3 sequence is 16 residues long. The V and J ends lost 4 bases and 3 bases respectively, with 16 bases between them.